These T cell receptor beta chains were read from a single sample in a study of blood T cell repertoires in COVID-19. Generated by immunoSEQ multiplex PCR, the TCRdb table keeps only in-frame clones and is missing some. The data show roughly 200,000 clones, with 70% to 85% seen just once and 13% held by the top ten. Sequencing used peripheral blood. The receptors stem from a man aged 50-60 years who had recovered from COVID-19. Each CDR3 is given with its conserved first and last residue. The D gene is left open where the match is weak. Clone sizes are given selectively: once, few, many, or a class where the clone is expanded.

clone size	D gene	J gene	V gene	CDR3 DNA	CDR3 protein
NA	TRBD2	TRBJ2-1	TRBV15	TGTGCCACCAGCGGGGCGGCGGGAGGGGCTGGGGATGAGCAGTTCTTC	CATSGAAGGAGDEQFF
NA	TRBD2	TRBJ2-5	TRBV25-1	TGTGCCAGCAGTGAATCGTTTGGGACTAGGCAGGCGAAAGAGACCCAGTACTTC	CASSESFGTRQAKETQYF
NA	NA	TRBJ1-1	TRBV5-4	TGTGCCAGCAGCTCACAGGTTTTGGGCACTGAAGCTTTCTTT	CASSSQVLGTEAFF
NA	NA	TRBJ2-7	TRBV21-1	TGTGCCAGCAGCCCGACCGGGACAGCCTACGAGCAGTACTTC	CASSPTGTAYEQYF
NA	NA	TRBJ1-3	TRBV7-2	TGTGCCAGCAGCCTTCAAATTGGCGGAGGAAACACCATATATTTT	CASSLQIGGGNTIYF
few	NA	TRBJ2-3	TRBV5-8	TGTGCCAGCAGCTTGCTAGCGACCCCGGTCCCAGATACGCAGTATTTT	CASSLLATPVPDTQYF
NA	NA	TRBJ1-3	TRBV6-6	TGTGCCAGCACCGACATGACCACTTTCGGTGGCACCATATATTTT	CASTDMTTFGGTIYF
NA	NA	TRBJ1-1	TRBV11-3	TGTGCCAGCAGCTCCAGGGGAGAGGGGACTGAAGCTTTCTTT	CASSSRGEGTEAFF
NA	NA	TRBJ1-3	TRBV5-8	TGTGCCAGCAGCTTGGTGCCTTCTACAAACACCATATATTTT	CASSLVPSTNTIYF
NA	TRBD1	TRBJ1-2	TRBV7-3	TGTGCCAGCAGCCTGGGACCAAACAGGGGTGGCTACACCTTC	CASSLGPNRGGYTF